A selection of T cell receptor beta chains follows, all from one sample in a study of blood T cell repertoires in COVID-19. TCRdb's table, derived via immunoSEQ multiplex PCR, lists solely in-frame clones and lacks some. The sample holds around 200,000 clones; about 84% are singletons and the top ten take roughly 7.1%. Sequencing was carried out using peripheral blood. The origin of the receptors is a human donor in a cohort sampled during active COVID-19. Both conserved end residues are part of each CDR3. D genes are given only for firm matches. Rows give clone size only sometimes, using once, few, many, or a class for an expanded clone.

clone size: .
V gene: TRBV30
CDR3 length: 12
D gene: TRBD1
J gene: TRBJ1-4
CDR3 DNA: TGTGCCTGGAGTGTGTTAGGACAGGGACTGTTTTTT
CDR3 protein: CAWSVLGQGLFF

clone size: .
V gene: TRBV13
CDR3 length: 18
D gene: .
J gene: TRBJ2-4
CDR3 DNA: TGTGCCAGCAGCCCGGGGGCCTCGGCGGGGGTAGCCAAAAACATTCAGTACTTC
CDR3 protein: CASSPGASAGVAKNIQYF

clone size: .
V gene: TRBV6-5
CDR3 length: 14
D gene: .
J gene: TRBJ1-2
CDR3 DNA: TGTGCCAGCAGGGGGGACAACCGGATCTATGGCTACACCTTC
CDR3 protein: CASRGDNRIYGYTF

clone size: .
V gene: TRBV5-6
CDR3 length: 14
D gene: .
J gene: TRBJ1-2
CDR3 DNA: TGTGCCAGCAGCTGGGGCGACAGACTCTATGGCTACACCTTC
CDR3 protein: CASSWGDRLYGYTF

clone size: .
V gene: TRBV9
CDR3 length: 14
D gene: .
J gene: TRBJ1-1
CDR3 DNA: TGTGCCAGCAGCGGCCGGGAGAAGGGCACTGAAGCTTTCTTT
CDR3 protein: CASSGREKGTEAFF

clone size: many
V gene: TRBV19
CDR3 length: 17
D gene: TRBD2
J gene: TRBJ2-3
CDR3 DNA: TGTGCCAGTAGTGGGCTAGCGGGGGGCCAAAGCGCAGATACGCAGTATTTT
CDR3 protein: CASSGLAGGQSADTQYF

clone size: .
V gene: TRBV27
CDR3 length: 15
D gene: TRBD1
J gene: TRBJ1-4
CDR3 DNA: TGTGCCAGCAGTTTATCAGGGACAGCTAATGAAAAACTGTTTTTT
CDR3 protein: CASSLSGTANEKLFF

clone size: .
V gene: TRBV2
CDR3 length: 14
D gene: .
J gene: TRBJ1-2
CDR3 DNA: TGTGCCAGCAGCGTCAAGGGGCGGTTTTATGGCTACACCTTC
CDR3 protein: CASSVKGRFYGYTF

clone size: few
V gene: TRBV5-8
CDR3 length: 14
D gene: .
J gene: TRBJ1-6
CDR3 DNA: TGTGCCAGCAGCTTGGGGCAGATAAATTCACCCCTCCACTTT
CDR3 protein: CASSLGQINSPLHF

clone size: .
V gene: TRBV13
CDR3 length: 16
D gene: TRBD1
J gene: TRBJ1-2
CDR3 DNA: TGTGCCAGCAACTTAGGCCGTAACAGGGGTTCTCATGGCTACACCTTC
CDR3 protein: CASNLGRNRGSHGYTF

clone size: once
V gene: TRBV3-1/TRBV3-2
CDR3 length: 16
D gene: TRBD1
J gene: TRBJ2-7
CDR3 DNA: TGTGCCAGCAGCCAAGTCGGGACAGTAAGCTCCTACGAGCAGTACTTC
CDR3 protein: CASSQVGTVSSYEQYF

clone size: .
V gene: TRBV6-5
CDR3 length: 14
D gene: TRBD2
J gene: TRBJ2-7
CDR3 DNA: TGTGCCAGCAGTTACTCCAGGGAGGGCGACGAGCAGTACTTC
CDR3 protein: CASSYSREGDEQYF

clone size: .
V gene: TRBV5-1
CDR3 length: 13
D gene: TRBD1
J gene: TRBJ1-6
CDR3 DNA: TGCGCCAGCACGCAGGGGGCCAATTCACCCCTCCACTTT
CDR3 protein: CASTQGANSPLHF

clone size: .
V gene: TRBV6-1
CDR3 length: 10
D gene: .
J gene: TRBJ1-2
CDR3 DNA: TGTGCCAGCAGTGAATTAGGCTACACCTTC
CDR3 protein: CASSELGYTF

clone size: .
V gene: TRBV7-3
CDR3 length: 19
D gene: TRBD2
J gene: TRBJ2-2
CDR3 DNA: TGTGCCAGCAGCTTAATGCCCGGGACTAGCGGGGAAAAAACCGGGGAGCTGTTTTTT
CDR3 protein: CASSLMPGTSGEKTGELFF

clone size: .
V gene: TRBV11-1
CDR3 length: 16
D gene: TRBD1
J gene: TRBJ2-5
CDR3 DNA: TGTGCCAGCAGACCCGGGACAGGGAGCCCTCAAGAGACCCAGTACTTC
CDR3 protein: CASRPGTGSPQETQYF

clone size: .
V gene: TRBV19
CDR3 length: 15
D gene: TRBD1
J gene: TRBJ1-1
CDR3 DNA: TGTGCCAGTAGTCGGGACAGGGTAATGAACACTGAAGCTTTCTTT
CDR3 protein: CASSRDRVMNTEAFF

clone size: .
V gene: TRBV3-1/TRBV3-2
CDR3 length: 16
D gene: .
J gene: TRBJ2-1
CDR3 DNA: TGTGCCAGCAGCCAGTACGTAGGCGGGGCCTACAATGAGCAGTTCTTC
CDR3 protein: CASSQYVGGAYNEQFF

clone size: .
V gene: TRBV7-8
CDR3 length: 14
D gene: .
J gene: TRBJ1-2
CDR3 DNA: TGTGCCAGCACCAGGGACTCCGGGGGGTTTGGCTACACCTTC
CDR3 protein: CASTRDSGGFGYTF

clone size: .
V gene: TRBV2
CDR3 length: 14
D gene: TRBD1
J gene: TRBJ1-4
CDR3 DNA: TGTGCCAGCAGTAACCAGGGGGCGGATGAAAAACTGTTTTTT
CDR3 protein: CASSNQGADEKLFF

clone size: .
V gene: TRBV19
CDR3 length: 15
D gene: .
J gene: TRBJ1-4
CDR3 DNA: TGTGCCAGTAGTATGGGGCAGTCAACTAATGAAAAACTGTTTTTT
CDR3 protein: CASSMGQSTNEKLFF

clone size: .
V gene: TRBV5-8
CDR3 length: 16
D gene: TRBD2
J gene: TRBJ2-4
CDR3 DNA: TGTGCCAGCAGCTTGGGCCGGGACTACGCGAGGGGCGTTCAGTACTTC
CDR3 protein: CASSLGRDYARGVQYF

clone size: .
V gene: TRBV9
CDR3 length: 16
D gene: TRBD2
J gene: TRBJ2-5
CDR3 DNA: TGTGCCAGCAGCGGACTAGCGGGGGGGCCCCGAGAGACCCAGTACTTC
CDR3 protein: CASSGLAGGPRETQYF

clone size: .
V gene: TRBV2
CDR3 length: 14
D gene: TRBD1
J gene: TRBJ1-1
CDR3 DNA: TGTGCCAGCATAGTGGACAGGGCTAACACTGAAGCTTTCTTT
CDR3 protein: CASIVDRANTEAFF

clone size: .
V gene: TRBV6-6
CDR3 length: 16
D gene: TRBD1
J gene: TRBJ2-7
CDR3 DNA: TGTGCCAGCAGTTCGCCAGTGGACAGGGATAGTGTCGAGCAGTACTTC
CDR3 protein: CASSSPVDRDSVEQYF

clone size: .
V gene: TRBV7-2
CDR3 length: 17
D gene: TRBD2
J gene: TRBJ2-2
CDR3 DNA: TGTGCCAGCAGCTTGAATCCGGGACTAGCGGGGACCGGGGAGCTGTTTTTT
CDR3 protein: CASSLNPGLAGTGELFF

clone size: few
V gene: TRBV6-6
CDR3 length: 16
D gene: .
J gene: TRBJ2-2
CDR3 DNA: TGTGCCAGCAGTCTACTAGGGGGGGCCATCACCGGGGAGCTGTTTTTT
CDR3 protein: CASSLLGGAITGELFF

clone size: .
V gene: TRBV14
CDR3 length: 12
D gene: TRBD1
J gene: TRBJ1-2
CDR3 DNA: TGTGCCAGCAGCCTGACAGGGGAAGGCTACACCTTC
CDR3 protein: CASSLTGEGYTF

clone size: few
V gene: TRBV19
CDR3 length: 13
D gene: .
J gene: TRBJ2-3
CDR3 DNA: TGTGCCAGTAGTATAGTAGGGGGAGATACGCAGTATTTT
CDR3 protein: CASSIVGGDTQYF

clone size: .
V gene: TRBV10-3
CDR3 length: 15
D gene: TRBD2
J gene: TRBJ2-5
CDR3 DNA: TGTGCCATCAGTGAGAGGACTAGCTACCAAGAGACCCAGTACTTC
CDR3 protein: CAISERTSYQETQYF

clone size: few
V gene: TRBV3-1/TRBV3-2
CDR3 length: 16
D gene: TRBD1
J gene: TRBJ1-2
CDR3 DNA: TGTGCCAGCAGCCAAGATCTCCCGACAGGGATGGATGGCTACACCTTC
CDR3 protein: CASSQDLPTGMDGYTF

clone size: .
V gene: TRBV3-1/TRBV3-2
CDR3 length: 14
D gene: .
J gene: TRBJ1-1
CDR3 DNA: TGTGCCAGCAGCCTCGGCACCGGGGAGGCTGAAGCTTTCTTT
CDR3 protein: CASSLGTGEAEAFF

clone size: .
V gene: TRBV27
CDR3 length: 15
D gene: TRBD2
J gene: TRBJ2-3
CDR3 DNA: TGTGCCAGCAGACTTCTAGCGGGGGTCTGGGATACGCAGTATTTT
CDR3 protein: CASRLLAGVWDTQYF

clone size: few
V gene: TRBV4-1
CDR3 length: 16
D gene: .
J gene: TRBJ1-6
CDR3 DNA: TGCGCCAGCAGCCAAGATGGCAGGATGAATAATTCACCCCTCCACTTT
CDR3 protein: CASSQDGRMNNSPLHF

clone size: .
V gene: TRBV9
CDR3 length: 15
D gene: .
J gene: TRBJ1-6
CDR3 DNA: TGTGCCAGCAGCGTAGGGGGGGAATTGCACTCACCCCTCCACTTT
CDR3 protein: CASSVGGELHSPLHF

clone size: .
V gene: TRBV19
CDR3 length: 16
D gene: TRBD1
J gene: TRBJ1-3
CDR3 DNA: TGTGCCAGTAGTATCCCGGGACAGGGATTTGGAAACACCATATATTTT
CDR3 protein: CASSIPGQGFGNTIYF

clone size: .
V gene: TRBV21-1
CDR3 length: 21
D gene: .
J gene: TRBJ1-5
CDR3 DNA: TGTGCCAGCAGTTTAGCAAACAGATGGACAGGTAGGTGGTATAGCAATCAGCCCCAGCATTTT
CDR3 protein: CASSLANRWTGRWYSNQPQHF

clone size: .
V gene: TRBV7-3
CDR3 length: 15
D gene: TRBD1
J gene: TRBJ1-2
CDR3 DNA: TGTGCCAGCAGCCTTAGACAGGGTTCGGACTATGGCTACACCTTC
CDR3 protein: CASSLRQGSDYGYTF

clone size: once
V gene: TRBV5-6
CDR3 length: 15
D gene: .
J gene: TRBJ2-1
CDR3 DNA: TGTGCCAGCAGCTTGGTGGGGGGGCCTAAAAATGAGCAGTTCTTC
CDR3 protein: CASSLVGGPKNEQFF

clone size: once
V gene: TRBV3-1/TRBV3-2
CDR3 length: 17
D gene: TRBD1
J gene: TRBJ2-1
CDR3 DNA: TGTGCCAGCAGCCGCCTCCTACCGGGACAGGGGGTTGCTGAGCAGTTCTTC
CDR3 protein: CASSRLLPGQGVAEQFF

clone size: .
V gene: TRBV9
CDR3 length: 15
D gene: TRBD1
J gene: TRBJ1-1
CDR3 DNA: TGTGCCAGCAGCAGACGAGGACAGGGGTACACTGAAGCTTTCTTT
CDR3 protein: CASSRRGQGYTEAFF

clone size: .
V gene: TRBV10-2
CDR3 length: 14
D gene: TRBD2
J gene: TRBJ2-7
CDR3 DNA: TGCGCCAGCAGTGAGCGGGGGGTATCCTACGAGCAGTACTTC
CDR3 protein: CASSERGVSYEQYF

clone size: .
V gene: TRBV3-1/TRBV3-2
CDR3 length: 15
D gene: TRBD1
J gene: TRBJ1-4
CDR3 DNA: TGTGCCAGCAGCCCGATCGACAGGGGTAATGAAAAACTGTTTTTT
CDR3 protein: CASSPIDRGNEKLFF

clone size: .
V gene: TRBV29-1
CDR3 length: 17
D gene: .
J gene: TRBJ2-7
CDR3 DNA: TGCAGCGTTGAGAGTAGCGCCTTTGTGGGGGGAAGGGGCGAGCAGTACTTC
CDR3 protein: CSVESSAFVGGRGEQYF

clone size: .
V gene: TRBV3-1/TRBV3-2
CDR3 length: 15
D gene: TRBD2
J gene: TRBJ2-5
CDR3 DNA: TGTGCCAGCAGCCAAGAGCGGGGGGATCGGGAGACCCAGTACTTC
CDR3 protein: CASSQERGDRETQYF

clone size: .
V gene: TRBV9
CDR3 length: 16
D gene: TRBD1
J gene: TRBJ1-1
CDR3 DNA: TGTGCCAGCAGCACTGACTGGACAGGGGCGAACACTGAAGCTTTCTTT
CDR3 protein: CASSTDWTGANTEAFF

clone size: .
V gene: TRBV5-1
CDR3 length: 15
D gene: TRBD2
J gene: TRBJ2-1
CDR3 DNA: TGCGCCAGCAGCTTGGGCCCGGGGGGCTACAATGAGCAGTTCTTC
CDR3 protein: CASSLGPGGYNEQFF

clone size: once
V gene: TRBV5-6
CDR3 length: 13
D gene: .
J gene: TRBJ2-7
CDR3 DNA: TGTGCCAGCAGCTTGGTGGAGGGAGCCGAGCAGTACTTC
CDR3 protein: CASSLVEGAEQYF

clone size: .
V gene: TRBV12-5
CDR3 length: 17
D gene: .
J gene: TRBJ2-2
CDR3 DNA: TGTGCTAGTGGTTTGACGCAGGGGCCCGCGAGAACCGGGGAGCTGTTTTTT
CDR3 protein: CASGLTQGPARTGELFF

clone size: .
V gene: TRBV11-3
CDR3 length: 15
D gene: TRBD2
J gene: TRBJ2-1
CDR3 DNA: TGTGCCAGCAGCTTAGGTGGCGGGGGGGCCAATGAGCAGTTCTTC
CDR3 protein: CASSLGGGGANEQFF

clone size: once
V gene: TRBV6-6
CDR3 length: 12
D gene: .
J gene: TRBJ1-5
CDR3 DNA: TGTGCCAGCGGGGGGGGCAGGCAGCCCCAGCATTTT
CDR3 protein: CASGGGRQPQHF

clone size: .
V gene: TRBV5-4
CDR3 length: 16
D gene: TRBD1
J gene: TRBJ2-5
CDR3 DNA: TGTGCCAGCAGCTTGGTTGGACAGGCCGTACAAGAGACCCAGTACTTC
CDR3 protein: CASSLVGQAVQETQYF

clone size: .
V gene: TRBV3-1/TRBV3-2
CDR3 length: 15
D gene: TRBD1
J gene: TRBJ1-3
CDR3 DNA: TGTGCCAGCAGCCCAGGGACAGACCCCGAAAACACCATATATTTT
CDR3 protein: CASSPGTDPENTIYF